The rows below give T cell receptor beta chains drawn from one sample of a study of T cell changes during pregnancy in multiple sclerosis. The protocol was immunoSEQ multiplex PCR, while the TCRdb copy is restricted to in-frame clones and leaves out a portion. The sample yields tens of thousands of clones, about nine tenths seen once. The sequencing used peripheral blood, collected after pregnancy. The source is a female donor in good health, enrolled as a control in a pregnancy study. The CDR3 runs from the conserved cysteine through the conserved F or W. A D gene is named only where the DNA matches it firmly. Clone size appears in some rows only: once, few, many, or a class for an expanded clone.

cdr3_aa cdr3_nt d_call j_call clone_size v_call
CASSLYIMEGAGETQYF TGTGCCAGCAGCTTATATATTATGGAGGGGGCGGGGGAGACCCAGTACTTC NA TRBJ2-5 NA TRBV7-6
CASSPGQVYGYTF TGTGCCAGCAGCCCGGGACAGGTCTATGGCTACACCTTC TRBD1 TRBJ1-2 NA TRBV5-6
CASSLQPPGYEQYF TGTGCCAGCTCACTACAGCCCCCAGGTTACGAGCAGTACTTC NA TRBJ2-7 NA TRBV18
CASRKQGKLTDTQYF TGTGCCAGCAGGAAACAGGGAAAACTCACAGATACGCAGTATTTT NA TRBJ2-3 NA TRBV7-3
CASSSQGRGEQYF TGTGCCAGCAGCTCACAGGGCCGGGGCGAGCAGTACTTC NA TRBJ2-7 NA TRBV7-2
CASSVGGNTQYF TGTGCCAGCAGCGTCGGCGGTAATACGCAGTATTTT NA TRBJ2-3 NA TRBV9
CASGTDRTSGNTIYF TGCGCCAGCGGCACCGACAGGACCTCTGGAAACACCATATATTTT NA TRBJ1-3 NA TRBV4-1
CASSILTDTQYF TGCGCCAGCAGTATCCTCACAGATACGCAGTATTTT NA TRBJ2-3 NA TRBV5-1
CASSPEYANEKLFF TGTGCCAGCAGCCCTGAGTACGCTAATGAAAAACTGTTTTTT NA TRBJ1-4 NA TRBV11-2
CASSQLTGIGELFF TGCGCCAGCAGCCAATTAACAGGGATCGGGGAGCTGTTTTTT NA TRBJ2-2 NA TRBV4-3
CASSWGDNTEAFF TGTGCCAGCTCCTGGGGAGATAACACTGAAGCTTTCTTT NA TRBJ1-1 NA TRBV28
CASSFRWAGGQDEQYF TGTGCCAGCAGCTTCAGGTGGGCGGGGGGGCAGGACGAGCAGTACTTC TRBD2 TRBJ2-7 NA TRBV7-2
CASAPGGSGNQPQHF TGTGCCAGCGCCCCCGGGGGGAGTGGCAATCAGCCCCAGCATTTT NA TRBJ1-5 NA TRBV27
CASSFGTGSREQYF TGTGCCAGCAGTTTCGGGACAGGGTCGAGGGAGCAGTACTTC TRBD1 TRBJ2-7 NA TRBV28
CASSPRQGNYGYTF TGTGCCAGCAGCCCGAGACAGGGGAACTATGGCTACACCTTC TRBD1 TRBJ1-2 NA TRBV7-9
CASSPGGADTQYF TGCGCCAGCAGCCCCGGGGGGGCAGATACGCAGTATTTT TRBD2 TRBJ2-3 NA TRBV5-1
CATSWAGGQDTQYF TGTGCCACCAGCTGGGCGGGGGGGCAAGATACGCAGTATTTT TRBD2 TRBJ2-3 NA TRBV15
CASSPQGQGQNIQYF TGTGCCAGCAGCCCACAGGGACAGGGCCAAAACATTCAGTACTTC TRBD1 TRBJ2-4 NA TRBV9
CASSDEAGWGYEQYF TGTGCCAGCAGTGATGAGGCAGGGTGGGGTTACGAGCAGTACTTC NA TRBJ2-7 NA TRBV2
CASSLVRRGGHNEQFF TGTGCCAGCAGCTTAGTCCGGCGGGGAGGGCACAATGAGCAGTTCTTC TRBD2 TRBJ2-1 NA TRBV7-2
CASSPSTRGDEQFF TGTGCCAGCAGCCCCTCCACGCGGGGAGATGAGCAGTTCTTC NA TRBJ2-1 NA TRBV7-3
CASSPRGRGEGNTIYF TGTGCCAGCTCACCGAGGGGGCGCGGGGAAGGAAACACCATATATTTT TRBD1 TRBJ1-3 NA TRBV18
CASSFAVKETQYF TGTGCCAGCAGCTTTGCGGTGAAAGAGACCCAGTACTTC NA TRBJ2-5 NA TRBV7-2
CASSAGTGGSYEQYF TGTGCCAGCAGCGCCGGGACAGGGGGCTCCTACGAGCAGTACTTC TRBD1 TRBJ2-7 NA TRBV27
CASSRPTEYNTEAFF TGTGCCAGCAGTCGCCCCACAGAATATAACACTGAAGCTTTCTTT NA TRBJ1-1 NA TRBV28
CASSMGTNTEAFF TGTGCCAGTAGTATGGGCACCAACACTGAAGCTTTCTTT NA TRBJ1-1 NA TRBV19
CASSQGAYTEAFF TGTGCCAGCAGCCAGGGGGCCTACACTGAAGCTTTCTTT TRBD1 TRBJ1-1 NA TRBV7-3
CASSFRGGRAGELFF TGTGCCAGCAGCTTTCGGGGGGGTAGGGCCGGGGAGCTGTTTTTT TRBD2 TRBJ2-2 NA TRBV7-2
CASAQGDSVLYEQYF TGTGCCAGCGCACAGGGGGATTCCGTGCTGTACGAGCAGTACTTC TRBD1 TRBJ2-7 once TRBV6-5
CASSLDRRLGTQYF TGTGCCAGCAGTCTGGACAGGCGACTGGGTACGCAGTATTTT TRBD1 TRBJ2-3 NA TRBV2
CASSIGLEAQYF TGTGCCAGTAGTATAGGGCTAGAGGCGCAGTATTTT NA TRBJ2-3 NA TRBV19
CASSRTSGSYEQYF TGTGCCAGCAGCCGGACTAGCGGGAGCTACGAGCAGTACTTC TRBD2 TRBJ2-7 NA TRBV7-2
CAWKVDTYEQYF TGTGCCTGGAAGGTTGACACCTACGAGCAGTACTTC NA TRBJ2-7 once TRBV30
CASSLSTTGANTEAFF TGTGCCAGCTCACTCTCAACGACAGGGGCGAACACTGAAGCTTTCTTT TRBD1 TRBJ1-1 NA TRBV18
CASSGAGTDNEKLFF TGTGCCAGCAGTGGCGCCGGGACAGACAATGAAAAACTGTTTTTT TRBD1 TRBJ1-4 few TRBV25-1
CASSQPPNSAGNTIYF TGCGCCAGCAGCCAGCCCCCCAATAGTGCCGGAAACACCATATATTTT NA TRBJ1-3 NA TRBV4-1
CASSPQTGGNTEAFF TGTGCCAGCAGCCCCCAAACAGGGGGCAACACTGAAGCTTTCTTT TRBD1 TRBJ1-1 NA TRBV7-3
CASSPTLNTEAFF TGTGCCAGTAGTCCAACATTGAACACTGAAGCTTTCTTT NA TRBJ1-1 NA TRBV19
CASSPGGTEETQYF TGCGCCAGCAGCCCAGGAGGGACGGAAGAGACCCAGTACTTC NA TRBJ2-5 NA TRBV4-1
CASSREVSGGGETQYF TGCGCCAGCAGCCGAGAAGTTAGCGGGGGGGGAGAGACCCAGTACTTC TRBD2 TRBJ2-5 NA TRBV4-3
CASSSTGSNTEAFF TGCGCCAGCAGCTCGACAGGGTCGAACACTGAAGCTTTCTTT TRBD1 TRBJ1-1 NA TRBV5-1
CASSPERVYEQYF TGTGCCAGCAGCCCTGAACGAGTCTACGAGCAGTACTTC NA TRBJ2-7 NA TRBV7-9
CASSLGQGTYEQYF TGTGCCAGCAGTTTGGGACAGGGCACCTACGAGCAGTACTTC TRBD1 TRBJ2-7 NA TRBV27
CASSWDSQETQYF TGTGCCAGCTCCTGGGACAGCCAAGAGACCCAGTACTTC TRBD1 TRBJ2-5 NA TRBV27
CASSSQGRETQYF TGTGCCAGCAGCTCACAGGGCCGAGAGACCCAGTACTTC NA TRBJ2-5 NA TRBV6-5
CASSLGGTRSHSPLHF TGTGCCAGCAGCTTAGGGGGCACGCGAAGCCATTCACCCCTCCACTTT NA TRBJ1-6 NA TRBV7-3
CASSLRRFQSSGANVLTF TGTGCCAGCAGTTTGCGGCGGTTCCAATCCTCTGGGGCCAACGTCCTGACTTTC NA TRBJ2-6 NA TRBV5-5
CASSPSGGGPNEQYF TGTGCCAGCAGCCCCTCTGGGGGGGGCCCTAACGAGCAGTACTTC NA TRBJ2-7 NA TRBV4-2
CASGPITYYGYTF TGTGCCAGCGGGCCTATTACCTACTATGGCTACACCTTC NA TRBJ1-2 once TRBV6-1
CASSPKRGNPNEAFF TGTGCCAGCAGCCCAAAAAGGGGGAACCCAAATGAAGCTTTCTTT NA TRBJ1-1 once TRBV4-2
CASSQEPGRGRNQPQHF TGCGCCAGCAGCCAAGAACCCGGCAGGGGGCGAAATCAGCCCCAGCATTTT TRBD1 TRBJ1-5 once TRBV4-3
CASSPALAGGRADTQYF TGCGCCAGCAGCCCTGCCCTAGCGGGGGGCCGGGCAGATACGCAGTATTTT TRBD2 TRBJ2-3 NA TRBV5-1
CASSQSGGGQPQHF TGCGCCAGCAGCCAATCAGGGGGCGGTCAGCCCCAGCATTTT TRBD1 TRBJ1-5 NA TRBV5-1
CASSPDGTGANEKLFF TGTGCCAGCTCACCAGACGGAACCGGGGCTAATGAAAAACTGTTTTTT NA TRBJ1-4 NA TRBV18
CASRQGANTGELFF TGTGCCAGTCGACAGGGGGCGAACACCGGGGAGCTGTTTTTT TRBD1 TRBJ2-2 NA TRBV2
CASSELGGDNSPLHF TGTGCCAGCAGCGAGCTTGGCGGCGATAATTCACCCCTCCACTTT NA TRBJ1-6 NA TRBV6-4
CALRRNTEAFF TGTGCCCTACGTAGAAACACTGAAGCTTTCTTT NA TRBJ1-1 NA TRBV28
CASSLPTGVNEQFF TGTGCCAGCAGCTTACCGACAGGGGTCAATGAGCAGTTCTTC TRBD1 TRBJ2-1 NA TRBV7-9
CASSVAGTGGGYTF TGTGCCAGCAGCGTAGCTGGGACAGGTGGGGGCTACACCTTC TRBD1 TRBJ1-2 NA TRBV9
CASSRDRDTEAFF TGTGCCAGCAGTCGGGACAGGGACACTGAAGCTTTCTTT TRBD1 TRBJ1-1 once TRBV7-2